These T cell receptor beta chains were read from a single sample in a study of T cell responses to AZD1222 COVID-19 vaccine. Profiling relied on immunoSEQ multiplex PCR, and the TCRdb table lists in-frame clones only, not all of them. The data show 100,000 or so clones, with approximately 90% seen just once and about 2.9% held by the top ten. This sample comprised peripheral blood, obtained on day 0 of AZD1222 vaccination. Receptors originate from an adult in good health. The CDR3 runs from the conserved cysteine through the conserved F or W. Fields, in order: V gene, clone size, J gene, D gene, CDR3 DNA, CDR3 protein. The D gene is left open where the match is weak. Rows may omit the clone size; those that give it use once, few, many or a size class.

>TRBV6-1|NA|TRBJ1-2|TRBD1
TGTGCCAGCAGTGAAGCGGAGGCAGGGGGGCATGGCTACACCTTC
CASSEAEAGGHGYTF
>TRBV13|NA|TRBJ1-3|NA
TGTGCCAGCAGCTTATCACGGAACTCTGGAAACACCATATATTTT
CASSLSRNSGNTIYF
>TRBV7-3|NA|TRBJ2-2|TRBD2
TGTGCCAGCAGCCAACCCCCGGGGAGCGGGGGAAACACCGGGGAGCTGTTTTTT
CASSQPPGSGGNTGELFF
>TRBV7-2|NA|TRBJ2-4|TRBD2
TGTGCCAGCAGCCACGGACTTAGCGGGGGCGTAAACATTCAGTACTTC
CASSHGLSGGVNIQYF
>TRBV11-3|NA|TRBJ1-1|NA
TGTGCCAGCAGCCTAGGACGGTACACTGAAGCTTTCTTT
CASSLGRYTEAFF
>TRBV5-6|NA|TRBJ1-2|NA
TGTGCCAGCAGCCCCGACAGTTCGGCGGTGGGAGGCTACACCTTC
CASSPDSSAVGGYTF
>TRBV5-4|NA|TRBJ2-1|NA
TGTGCCAGCAGCTTCGCTCAATACAATGAGCAGTTCTTC
CASSFAQYNEQFF
>TRBV4-2|NA|TRBJ2-2|NA
TGTGCCAGCAGCCAAGATTTCTTTACAGGGAACACCGGGGAGCTGTTTTTT
CASSQDFFTGNTGELFF
>TRBV5-1|NA|TRBJ2-3|NA
TGTGCCAGCAGCCCTGGAGGGGGGCCAGATACGCAGTATTTT
CASSPGGGPDTQYF
>TRBV7-9|NA|TRBJ1-4|TRBD1
TGTGCCAGCAGCGGACAGGGTCCCTTTTCTGAAAAACTGTTTTTT
CASSGQGPFSEKLFF
>TRBV9|once|TRBJ1-3|NA
TGTGCCAGCAGTCAGCCCAGCTCTGGAAACACCATATATTTT
CASSQPSSGNTIYF
>TRBV19|NA|TRBJ2-5|TRBD1
TGTGCCAGTAGTTTACAGGGGCTAGGGACCCAGTACTTC
CASSLQGLGTQYF
>TRBV10-3|NA|TRBJ2-1|TRBD2
TGTGCCATCAGTGACCCTAGCGGATACAATGAGCAGTTCTTC
CAISDPSGYNEQFF
>TRBV2|NA|TRBJ1-1|NA
TGTGCCAGCAGTGGGGTTAACACTGAAGCTTTCTTT
CASSGVNTEAFF
>TRBV4-1|NA|TRBJ2-1|NA
TGCGCCAGCAGCCAAGACAGGGCCCCCATCAATGAGCAGTTCTTC
CASSQDRAPINEQFF
>TRBV10-2|NA|TRBJ1-6|NA
TGCGCCAGCAGTGAAGCGGACCGGGTAGTACTTAATTCACCCCTCCACTTT
CASSEADRVVLNSPLHF
>TRBV7-2|NA|TRBJ1-1|NA
TGTGCCAGCAGTTCGGCGGGGATGAACACTGAAGCTTTCTTT
CASSSAGMNTEAFF
>TRBV5-4|NA|TRBJ1-2|TRBD1
TGTGCCAGCAGCAAAGGCGGACAGGGGGATGGCTACACCTTC
CASSKGGQGDGYTF
>TRBV7-3|NA|TRBJ2-1|NA
TGTGCCAGCAGCTTAATGCCTAGTTTCGATGAGCAGTTCTTC
CASSLMPSFDEQFF
>TRBV27|NA|TRBJ1-1|NA
TGTGCCAGCAGGCCCGACAGCCCCAACACTGAAGCTTTCTTT
CASRPDSPNTEAFF
>TRBV5-1|NA|TRBJ1-1|TRBD1
TGCGCCAGCAGCCCACAGACAGGGAGCATGAACACTGAAGCTTTCTTT
CASSPQTGSMNTEAFF
>TRBV6-5|NA|TRBJ1-2|NA
TGTGCCAGCAGTTACCGGGACCCCAACGGCTACACCTTC
CASSYRDPNGYTF
>TRBV28|NA|TRBJ1-2|NA
TGTGCCAGCAGTTCCCACGCTAACTATGGCTACACCTTC
CASSSHANYGYTF
>TRBV13|NA|TRBJ2-1|NA
TGTGCCAGCAGCTTAGCGGGGGACAATGAGCAGTTCTTC
CASSLAGDNEQFF
>TRBV4-2|NA|TRBJ2-3|NA
TGTGCCAGCAGGGTGAAGGATACGCAGTATTTT
CASRVKDTQYF
>TRBV6-5|NA|TRBJ1-6|NA
TGTGCCAGCAGCCGGGATAGGGTTCCTTATTCACCCCTCCACTTT
CASSRDRVPYSPLHF
>TRBV6-2/TRBV6-3|NA|TRBJ2-1|TRBD1
TGTGCCAGCAGTTATGAGACAGGGGTTAGATATGAGCAGTTCTTC
CASSYETGVRYEQFF
>TRBV19|NA|TRBJ1-3|TRBD1
TGTGCCAGTAGTACCCGACAGGGTTCAGGAAACACCATATATTTT
CASSTRQGSGNTIYF
>TRBV7-6|NA|TRBJ2-1|NA
TGTGCCAGCAGCGAGAGGGTGGCTAGTTCGTACAATGAGCAGTTCTTC
CASSERVASSYNEQFF
>TRBV3-1/TRBV3-2|NA|TRBJ1-3|NA
TGTGCCAGCAGCCAAGACTCTTACTCTGGAAACACCATATATTTT
CASSQDSYSGNTIYF
>TRBV7-2|NA|TRBJ1-2|TRBD1
TGTGCCAGCAGCGCGGACAGGAATATTAACTATGGCTACACCTTC
CASSADRNINYGYTF
>TRBV6-1|NA|TRBJ2-3|NA
TGTGCCAGCAGTGGCTCACGGACCCTGGGGGGAAATACGCAGTATTTT
CASSGSRTLGGNTQYF
>TRBV25-1|NA|TRBJ1-5|NA
TGTGCCAGCAGTGAATATCCACAGGGCCCCCAGCCCCAGCATTTT
CASSEYPQGPQPQHF
>TRBV6-1|NA|TRBJ1-2|NA
TGTGCCAGCAGTGAAAGGGGGGGGCCCTATGGCTACACCTTC
CASSERGGPYGYTF
>TRBV27|NA|TRBJ2-3|TRBD1
TGTGCCAGCAGTTTACGACAGGGGGTAACAGATACGCAGTATTTT
CASSLRQGVTDTQYF
>TRBV29-1|NA|TRBJ2-3|TRBD2
TGCAGCGTTGTGGGGACTAGTAGCACAGATACGCAGTATTTT
CSVVGTSSTDTQYF
>TRBV9|NA|TRBJ2-1|NA
TGTGCCAGCAGTTCCCCGGGGGCGGTGCAGTTCTTC
CASSSPGAVQFF
>TRBV29-1|few|TRBJ1-2|TRBD1
TGCAGCGCAGGACTCGGACAGGACTATGGCTACACCTTC
CSAGLGQDYGYTF
>TRBV7-2|NA|TRBJ1-1|NA
TGTGCCAGCAGCTTAAGTCCCCCCGGAGTCCACACTGAAGCTTTCTTT
CASSLSPPGVHTEAFF
>TRBV9|few|TRBJ1-1|NA
TGTGCCAGCAGCCGACGGGAGGGGGCTGAAGCTTTCTTT
CASSRREGAEAFF
>TRBV19|NA|TRBJ1-1|NA
TGTGCCACCAAGGAGAGGGGCGGGAGCACTGAAGCTTTCTTT
CATKERGGSTEAFF
>TRBV15|NA|TRBJ1-2|NA
TGTGCCACCAGCAGAGCTTCTGGCGGCTACACCTTC
CATSRASGGYTF
>TRBV4-3|once|TRBJ2-2|TRBD2
TGCGCCAGCAGCCCGTTTACTAGCGAAAACACCGGGGAGCTGTTTTTT
CASSPFTSENTGELFF
>TRBV2|NA|TRBJ2-2|NA
TGTGCCAGCAGTGGACTCGTCGGGATCGCGAACACCGGGGAGCTGTTTTTT
CASSGLVGIANTGELFF
>TRBV6-5|NA|TRBJ2-1|NA
TGTGCCAGCAGTTACGGGGGGGCCTTCTACAATGAGCAGTTCTTC
CASSYGGAFYNEQFF
>TRBV4-2|NA|TRBJ2-3|NA
TGTGCCAGCAGCCAACGACTGGAGGGGGCAGATACGCAGTATTTT
CASSQRLEGADTQYF
>TRBV11-1|NA|TRBJ1-1|NA
TGTGCCAGCAGCTTAGCGCTTCTGAACACTGAAGCTTTCTTT
CASSLALLNTEAFF
>TRBV19|NA|TRBJ1-5|NA
TGTGCCAGTAAAGGCGGTTTCAAGCAGCCCCAGCATTTT
CASKGGFKQPQHF
>TRBV5-1|NA|TRBJ2-2|TRBD2
TGTGCCAGCAGCTCCACGACTAGCGGGCCGAACACCGGGGAGCTGTTTTTT
CASSSTTSGPNTGELFF
>TRBV7-6|NA|TRBJ2-4|NA
TGTGCCAGCAGCTTAGAGCTCTCCCCCAATGGCAAAAACATTCAGTACTTC
CASSLELSPNGKNIQYF
>TRBV27|NA|TRBJ2-4|TRBD2
TGTGCCAGCAGTAGCCCCCTCCCACTAGCGGGAGAAGGGATAGCCAAAAACATTCAGTACTTC
CASSSPLPLAGEGIAKNIQYF